The rows below give T cell receptor beta chains drawn from one sample of a study of CD8+ T cells in alopecia areata. Generated by immunoSEQ multiplex PCR, the TCRdb table keeps only in-frame clones and is missing some. The sample yields over 200,000 clones, approximately 61% seen once. The source was CD4+ T cells sorted from blood, collected at week 0. These receptors originate from a human donor with alopecia areata. Each CDR3 is given with its conserved first and last residue. The D gene is left open where the match is weak. The size of a clone is reported for some rows only, either as once, few or many, or as a class for expanded clones.

j_gene: TRBJ2-4
d_gene: .
abundance: .
v_gene: TRBV25-1
CDR3aa: CASSENRAGDIQYF
CDR3nt: TGTGCCAGCAGTGAAAACAGGGCTGGGGACATTCAGTACTTC

j_gene: TRBJ2-2
d_gene: .
abundance: .
v_gene: TRBV25-1
CDR3aa: CASSPPVGNTGELFF
CDR3nt: TGTGCCAGCAGTCCCCCGGTGGGGAACACCGGGGAGCTGTTTTTT

j_gene: TRBJ1-2
d_gene: TRBD1
abundance: .
v_gene: TRBV5-4
CDR3aa: CASSYQDRDYGYTF
CDR3nt: TGTGCCAGCAGCTACCAGGACAGGGATTATGGCTACACCTTC

j_gene: TRBJ1-5
d_gene: .
abundance: once
v_gene: TRBV6-1
CDR3aa: CASSLLEGGNQPQHF
CDR3nt: TGTGCCAGCAGTTTGCTGGAGGGGGGCAATCAGCCCCAGCATTTT

j_gene: TRBJ1-1
d_gene: .
abundance: .
v_gene: TRBV7-9
CDR3aa: CASSLTGNTEAFF
CDR3nt: TGTGCCAGCAGCTTGACAGGGAACACTGAAGCTTTCTTT

j_gene: TRBJ1-5
d_gene: .
abundance: few
v_gene: TRBV30
CDR3aa: CAWNEGYNQPQHF
CDR3nt: TGTGCCTGGAACGAGGGGTACAATCAGCCCCAGCATTTT

j_gene: TRBJ2-7
d_gene: TRBD1
abundance: once
v_gene: TRBV5-8
CDR3aa: CASSSGAGTGPEQYF
CDR3nt: TGTGCCAGCAGCTCAGGGGCCGGGACAGGGCCTGAGCAGTACTTC

j_gene: TRBJ2-7
d_gene: TRBD2
abundance: .
v_gene: TRBV7-2
CDR3aa: CASSSLSGLAGNYYEQYF
CDR3nt: TGTGCCAGCAGCTCCCTCAGCGGGCTAGCGGGGAATTACTACGAGCAGTACTTC

j_gene: TRBJ1-2
d_gene: .
abundance: .
v_gene: TRBV30
CDR3aa: CAWGSSVGYTF
CDR3nt: TGTGCCTGGGGTTCCTCCGTTGGCTACACCTTC

j_gene: TRBJ2-1
d_gene: .
abundance: few
v_gene: TRBV27
CDR3aa: CASRLGQNSYNEQFF
CDR3nt: TGTGCCAGCAGGCTAGGACAGAACTCCTACAATGAGCAGTTCTTC

j_gene: TRBJ2-1
d_gene: .
abundance: few
v_gene: TRBV7-8
CDR3aa: CASSPRRGRVGNEQFF
CDR3nt: TGTGCCAGCAGCCCGCGGCGGGGACGGGTGGGGAATGAGCAGTTCTTC

j_gene: TRBJ2-5
d_gene: .
abundance: .
v_gene: TRBV7-9
CDR3aa: CASGVGQSGETQYF
CDR3nt: TGTGCCAGCGGGGTGGGGCAGTCAGGAGAGACCCAGTACTTC

j_gene: TRBJ2-3
d_gene: .
abundance: .
v_gene: TRBV7-9
CDR3aa: CASSLGVNTDTQYF
CDR3nt: TGTGCCAGCAGCTTGGGGGTCAACACAGATACGCAGTATTTT

j_gene: TRBJ2-3
d_gene: .
abundance: few
v_gene: TRBV20-1
CDR3aa: CSALKLAQYF
CDR3nt: TGCAGTGCTCTTAAGTTGGCACAGTATTTT

j_gene: TRBJ2-5
d_gene: .
abundance: once
v_gene: TRBV30
CDR3aa: CAHLLRGTQYF
CDR3nt: TGTGCCCACCTCCTCCGGGGGACCCAGTACTTC

j_gene: TRBJ2-5
d_gene: .
abundance: few
v_gene: TRBV18
CDR3aa: CASSKEETQYF
CDR3nt: TGTGCCAGCTCAAAAGAAGAGACCCAGTACTTC

j_gene: TRBJ2-7
d_gene: TRBD1
abundance: once
v_gene: TRBV28
CDR3aa: CASSRQGLEQYF
CDR3nt: TGTGCCAGCAGTCGACAGGGGCTCGAGCAGTACTTC

j_gene: TRBJ2-7
d_gene: .
abundance: .
v_gene: TRBV25-1
CDR3aa: CASSSSFPPYEQYF
CDR3nt: TGTGCCAGCAGTTCCAGTTTCCCTCCCTACGAGCAGTACTTC

j_gene: TRBJ1-2
d_gene: .
abundance: few
v_gene: TRBV29-1
CDR3aa: CSVDISPYGYTF
CDR3nt: TGCAGCGTTGACATCAGCCCCTATGGCTACACCTTC

j_gene: TRBJ2-1
d_gene: TRBD2
abundance: .
v_gene: TRBV5-6
CDR3aa: CASSLLAGVYNEQFF
CDR3nt: TGTGCCAGCAGCTTACTAGCGGGGGTCTACAATGAGCAGTTCTTC

j_gene: TRBJ1-4
d_gene: TRBD1
abundance: .
v_gene: TRBV7-9
CDR3aa: CASSLEEGASLWKLFF
CDR3nt: TGTGCCAGCAGCTTAGAGGAGGGGGCTTCCCTTTGGAAACTGTTTTTT

j_gene: TRBJ2-7
d_gene: TRBD2
abundance: .
v_gene: TRBV7-9
CDR3aa: CASSPRTSPLEQYF
CDR3nt: TGTGCCAGCAGCCCCAGGACTAGCCCACTCGAGCAGTACTTC

j_gene: TRBJ1-1
d_gene: TRBD1
abundance: .
v_gene: TRBV27
CDR3aa: CASRTLGQGDTEAFF
CDR3nt: TGTGCCAGCAGAACCTTGGGACAGGGGGACACTGAAGCTTTCTTT

j_gene: TRBJ1-5
d_gene: .
abundance: .
v_gene: TRBV30
CDR3aa: CAWSRQGFGPQHF
CDR3nt: TGTGCCTGGAGTCGTCAAGGCTTTGGGCCCCAGCATTTT

j_gene: TRBJ2-1
d_gene: .
abundance: .
v_gene: TRBV5-6
CDR3aa: CASSSTLGGYYNEQFF
CDR3nt: TGTGCCAGCAGCTCCACACTCGGAGGGTACTACAATGAGCAGTTCTTC

j_gene: TRBJ2-7
d_gene: .
abundance: .
v_gene: TRBV30
CDR3aa: CAWSPGPYEQYF
CDR3nt: TGTGCCTGGAGTCCGGGTCCCTACGAGCAGTACTTC

j_gene: TRBJ1-4
d_gene: .
abundance: once
v_gene: TRBV6-5
CDR3aa: CASSYSGATNEKLFF
CDR3nt: TGTGCCAGCAGTTACTCGGGTGCAACTAATGAAAAACTGTTTTTT

j_gene: TRBJ2-7
d_gene: .
abundance: few
v_gene: TRBV30
CDR3aa: CAWSRGYEQYF
CDR3nt: TGTGCCTGGAGTAGGGGTTACGAGCAGTACTTC

j_gene: TRBJ1-1
d_gene: .
abundance: .
v_gene: TRBV29-1
CDR3aa: CSVDSGTANTEAFF
CDR3nt: TGCAGCGTTGATTCCGGGACGGCGAACACTGAAGCTTTCTTT

j_gene: TRBJ1-1
d_gene: TRBD1
abundance: .
v_gene: TRBV7-9
CDR3aa: CASSSLGTGKNTEAFF
CDR3nt: TGTGCCAGCAGCTCCCTTGGGACAGGGAAAAACACTGAAGCTTTCTTT

j_gene: TRBJ1-1
d_gene: .
abundance: once
v_gene: TRBV25-1
CDR3aa: CASSESGKGGTEAFF
CDR3nt: TGTGCCAGCAGTGAATCGGGGAAAGGAGGCACTGAAGCTTTCTTT

j_gene: TRBJ1-5
d_gene: .
abundance: .
v_gene: TRBV23-1
CDR3aa: CASSQSWQPQHF
CDR3nt: TGCGCCAGCAGTCAATCGTGGCAGCCCCAGCATTTT

j_gene: TRBJ2-1
d_gene: .
abundance: .
v_gene: TRBV15
CDR3aa: CATSRGGSFYNEQFF
CDR3nt: TGTGCCACCAGCAGAGGAGGGTCTTTCTACAATGAGCAGTTCTTC

j_gene: TRBJ2-6
d_gene: .
abundance: .
v_gene: TRBV9
CDR3aa: CASSPRAQGSNVLTF
CDR3nt: TGTGCCAGCAGCCCAAGGGCACAGGGTTCCAACGTCCTGACTTTC

j_gene: TRBJ2-3
d_gene: .
abundance: .
v_gene: TRBV7-2
CDR3aa: CASSPTTLNTQYF
CDR3nt: TGTGCCAGCAGCCCTACTACGCTGAATACGCAGTATTTT

j_gene: TRBJ2-7
d_gene: TRBD1
abundance: .
v_gene: TRBV18
CDR3aa: CASSPRQGTYEQYF
CDR3nt: TGTGCCAGCTCACCACGACAGGGCACCTACGAGCAGTACTTC

j_gene: TRBJ2-6
d_gene: .
abundance: .
v_gene: TRBV7-9
CDR3aa: CASSSSRGAGANVLTF
CDR3nt: TGTGCCAGCAGCTCCTCCAGGGGGGCTGGGGCCAACGTCCTGACTTTC

j_gene: TRBJ2-2
d_gene: .
abundance: few
v_gene: TRBV27
CDR3aa: CASSRIVNTGELFF
CDR3nt: TGTGCCAGCAGCAGGATCGTCAACACCGGGGAGCTGTTTTTT

j_gene: TRBJ1-5
d_gene: .
abundance: .
v_gene: TRBV5-6
CDR3aa: CASSKRRQAHYQPQHF
CDR3nt: TGTGCCAGCAGCAAGCGGCGCCAGGCGCATTATCAGCCCCAGCATTTT

j_gene: TRBJ2-7
d_gene: .
abundance: .
v_gene: TRBV7-6
CDR3aa: CASSLVGGRQDSYEQYF
CDR3nt: TGTGCCAGCAGCTTAGTAGGAGGACGCCAGGACTCCTACGAGCAGTACTTC

j_gene: TRBJ2-5
d_gene: TRBD2
abundance: .
v_gene: TRBV7-9
CDR3aa: CASSLEVLAARETQYF
CDR3nt: TGTGCCAGCAGCTTAGAGGTCCTAGCGGCCCGGGAGACCCAGTACTTC

j_gene: TRBJ2-7
d_gene: .
abundance: .
v_gene: TRBV30
CDR3aa: CAWSVSRYEQYF
CDR3nt: TGTGCCTGGAGTGTAAGTAGATACGAGCAGTACTTC

j_gene: TRBJ1-2
d_gene: TRBD1
abundance: .
v_gene: TRBV7-9
CDR3aa: CASSWDRAGGYTF
CDR3nt: TGTGCCAGCAGCTGGGACAGGGCAGGAGGCTACACCTTC

j_gene: TRBJ2-1
d_gene: TRBD2
abundance: .
v_gene: TRBV11-2
CDR3aa: CASRALAGGFNEQFF
CDR3nt: TGTGCCAGCAGGGCCTTAGCGGGAGGGTTCAATGAGCAGTTCTTC

j_gene: TRBJ2-3
d_gene: .
abundance: .
v_gene: TRBV5-1
CDR3aa: CASSDSPRDTQYF
CDR3nt: TGCGCCAGCAGCGACTCCCCTAGAGATACGCAGTATTTT

j_gene: TRBJ2-5
d_gene: .
abundance: .
v_gene: TRBV15
CDR3aa: CATSSAHRQVGGPRETQYF
CDR3nt: TGTGCCACCAGCAGTGCTCACAGGCAAGTTGGCGGGCCTCGAGAGACCCAGTACTTC

j_gene: TRBJ2-6
d_gene: .
abundance: .
v_gene: TRBV7-9
CDR3aa: CASSLDRDPGANVLTF
CDR3nt: TGTGCCAGCAGCTTAGACAGGGATCCCGGGGCCAACGTCCTGACTTTC

j_gene: TRBJ1-1
d_gene: TRBD1
abundance: .
v_gene: TRBV6-5
CDR3aa: CASHPGQGAGAFF
CDR3nt: TGTGCCAGCCATCCGGGACAGGGGGCAGGAGCTTTCTTT